This T cell receptor (beta chain) was identified in a study of CD8+CD57+ T cells in acquired aplastic anemia. Study findings and constraints: The study found no significant CD8+ Simpson's diversity difference between patients and controls. Fewer than 30 CD8+ CDR3 sequences were shared between patients and controls.

CDR3 length equals 15 residues. Germline lookup yields CDR1 WNHNN and CDR2 SYGVQD (reference sequence). V lost 10 bases and J lost 3; bases outside the gene matches: 11. Comment on this clonotype: As yet, its antigen is unknown.

For CDR3 and TCR beta VDJ profiling, genomic DNA was the template used. TCRdb independently ran MiXCR on the reads; one entry per CDR3 protein. Of approximately 100,000 distinct CDR3 sequences listed, around 68% are singletons. Before being chosen for sequencing, patients had shown CD8+CD57+ cell expansion by flow cytometry. The patients all had a severe acquired aplastic anemia diagnosis. Blood samples were obtained from patients who had received no prior therapy. The receptor was derived from a human donor with aplastic anemia. The specimen sequenced was sorted CD4+, CD8+, or CD8+CD57+ T cells (not recorded which) from PBMCs. The chain couples TRBV10-1 to TRBJ2-7, with 11 bases matching TRBD2. The CDR3 sequence is CATASGGSTIYEQYF. CDR3 coding DNA: TGCGCCACGGCTAGCGGGGGGTCGACGATCTACGAGCAGTACTTC.